The 24 T cell receptor beta chains in this list originate from one sample, sequenced in a study of vaccination effects on CD4 cells after COVID-19. The protocol was immunoSEQ multiplex PCR, while the TCRdb copy is restricted to in-frame clones and leaves out a portion. The profile shows 70,000 or so clones, 65% to 75% of them singletons. Before sequencing, viral peptide pools were used by the ViraFEST assay to expand antigen-specific CD4+ T cells. At the end of more than 8 days of culture, CD4+ T cells were isolated. Documented for the person is a PCR-confirmed SARS-CoV-2 infection occurring between March and December 2020. Antigen specificity for these receptors is unknown. The sequences come from CD4+ T cells from PBMCs cultured with HIV peptides, collected before COVID-19 vaccination. Subset specified: HIV-1 Nef peptide pool negative control/reference culture. The source is a human donor who had a prior SARS-CoV-2 infection.

The chain has TRBV10-3 and TRBJ2-3, with D perhaps matching TRBD2 (6 bases). Looked up from germline, CDR1 is ENHRY and CDR2 is SYGVKD. Trimming removed 3 bases from V and 1 base from J, with 20 bases in between. There are 18 residues in the CDR3. The DNA of the CDR3 is TGTGCCATCAGTGATCTAGAGGGGCGGGGCAAGGGCACAGATACGCAGTATTTT. Its protein is CAISDLEGRGKGTDTQYF.

The chain uses TRBV5-1 and TRBJ2-2, with D tentatively TRBD2 (6 bases). This CDR3 is built from 15 residues. V was pared by 1 base and J by 6 bases, with 13 bases between. Germline V gives CDR1 SGHRS, CDR2 YFSETQ. This CDR3 reads CASSLSTSKAGELFF. The CDR3 DNA sequence: TGCGCCAGCAGCTTGTCGACTAGTAAGGCCGGGGAGCTGTTTTTT.

The chain combines TRBV9 with TRBJ1-5; no clear D. The CDR3 is made up of 14 amino acids. The germline V gene has CDR1 SGDLS and CDR2 YYNGEE. V dropped 3 bases and J dropped 5 bases, with 12 bases sitting between them. The CDR3: CASSGGRGDQPQHF. The CDR3 nucleotides are TGTGCCAGCAGCGGCGGACGGGGAGATCAGCCCCAGCATTTT. Full variable domain (missing parts from reference TRBV9 and TRBJ1-5): DSGVTQTPKHLITATGQRVTLRCSPRSGDLSVYWYQQSLDQGLQFLIQYYNGEERAKGNILERFSAQQFPDLHSELNLSSLELGDSALYFCASSGGRGDQPQHFGDGTRLSIL.

The chain employs TRBV2 and TRBJ1-2; D gene uncertain. Germline CDR1 reads SNHLY; CDR2 reads FYNNEI. V lost 6 bases and J 4 bases, leaving 15 bases between the germline ends. The CDR3 loop spans 14 amino acids. The CDR3 here is CASSGLGGSYGYTF. In DNA, the CDR3 is TGTGCCAGCAGCGGACTGGGAGGTAGCTATGGCTACACCTTC.

V gene TRBV7-2 combines with J gene TRBJ1-2; TRBD1 matches 9 bases. Germline loops: CDR1 SGHTA, CDR2 FQGNSA. The CDR3 has 14 amino acids. V dropped 3 bases and J dropped 6; count of bases not matched to a gene: 5. The CDR3 loop is CASSFTGGDDGYTF. The CDR3 coding sequence is TGTGCCAGCAGCTTCACAGGGGGCGATGATGGCTACACCTTC.

CDR3 nucleotide sequence: TGTGCCAGCAGTGATTTGAATCCGAGCAATCAGCCCCAGCATTTT. Its protein product is CASSDLNPSNQPQHF. This chain joins TRBV2 and TRBJ1-5; D is unclear. From germline, CDR1 is SNHLY and CDR2 FYNNEI. The V gene lost 3 bases and the J gene lost 1 base, with 10 bases spanning the gap. CDR3 length equals 15 residues.

This chain connects TRBV9 to TRBJ2-1, with D tentatively TRBD1 or TRBD2 (5 bases each). CDR3 length equals 15 residues. V was clipped by 3 bases and J by 5 bases, with 15 bases between them. In germline, CDR1 is SGDLS, CDR2 YYNGEE. The CDR3 sequence is CASSGGVRAHNEQFF. CDR3 DNA: TGTGCCAGCAGCGGAGGGGTTCGGGCTCACAATGAGCAGTTCTTC.

J is TRBJ1-3 and V is TRBV4-2; D gene unclear. V was shortened by 4 bases and J by 3 bases, with 13 bases between the two germline ends. The CDR3 extends over 15 amino acids. Germline assignment: CDR1 LGHNA and CDR2 YNFKEQ. CDR3 sequence: CASSPGDGSGNTIYF. The CDR3 DNA reads as TGTGCCAGCAGCCCGGGCGACGGGAGTGGAAACACCATATATTTT.

The chain employs TRBV9 and TRBJ2-3; no reliable D call. Trimming left V 1 base short and J 5 bases short, with 14 bases between. CDR3 length: 15 amino acids. Germline V gene sequence: CDR1 SGDLS, CDR2 YYNGEE. DNA for the CDR3: TGTGCCAGCAGCGTATACGCGCTTACTGGAGATACGCAGTATTTT. Translating gives CASSVYALTGDTQYF.

The V call is TRBV18, the J call TRBJ2-5; D remains ambiguous. Germline-derived CDR1 and CDR2 are KGHSH and LQKENI. This CDR3 comprises 12 residues. Trimming cost V 6 bases and J 2 bases, with 7 bases left between them. In DNA form, the CDR3 reads TGTGCCAGCTCCAGAGAACAAGAGACCCAGTACTTC. Translating it yields CASSREQETQYF.

This clone was observed a handful of times. The V and J genes are TRBV6-1 and TRBJ2-1, with TRBD2 matching 7 bases. The J segment lost 12 bases and the V segment lost 4 bases, leaving 9 bases of the junction unmatched. Germline V gene data show CDR1 as MNHNS and CDR2 as SASEGT. CDR3 length: 13 amino acids. DNA of the CDR3: TGTGCCAGCAGTGTAGCGGGCCAGCGTCGGCAGTTCTTC. Its protein is CASSVAGQRRQFF.

V is TRBV5-6 and J is TRBJ1-4; D gene uncertain. Germline assignment: CDR1 SGHDT and CDR2 YYEEEE. V dropped 0 bases and J dropped 6 bases, with 21 bases sitting between them. There are 18 residues in the CDR3. CDR3 DNA: TGTGCCAGCAGCTTGGAGGGCAGAACCGGGAGGTACGATGAAAAACTGTTTTTT. Translated: CASSLEGRTGRYDEKLFF.

V gene TRBV4-1 combines with J gene TRBJ1-4; TRBD1 might be the D (6 bases). CDR1 and CDR2 (germline): MGHRA, YSYEKL. This CDR3 has 17 residues. V was clipped by 5 bases and J by 1 base, with 17 bases between them. The CDR3, as DNA: TGCGCCAGCAGCGGTACACGGGGGCGCGTAACTAATGAAAAACTGTTTTTT. Amino acids: CASSGTRGRVTNEKLFF.

The chain recombines TRBV21-1 with TRBJ1-6; no DNA check was done on the table's D call, TRBD1. TRBV21-1 is deemed a pseudogene. The CDR3 has 18 residues. CDR3 residues: CASSKGKTGSSYNSPLHF. CDR3 DNA: TGTGCCAGCAGCAAAGGGAAGACAGGGAGCTCCTATAATTCACCCCTCCACTTT.

The V call is TRBV4-2, the J call TRBJ2-1; tentatively, D is TRBD2 (5 bases). Germline values: CDR1 LGHNA, CDR2 YNFKEQ. The length of the CDR3 is 13 residues. Trimming took 4 bases from V and 8 from J, leaving 12 bases between them. CDR3 amino acids: CASSPEGRHEQFF. CDR3 nucleotides: TGTGCCAGCAGCCCTGAGGGTAGACATGAGCAGTTCTTC.

This chain connects TRBV7-2 to TRBJ2-3, with 10 bases that match TRBD2. Germline assignment: CDR1 SGHTA and CDR2 FQGNSA. With 6 bases clipped from V and 4 bases from J, the junction kept 7 bases outside the gene matches. The CDR3 has 15 amino acids. This CDR3 is CASSSLAGVADTQYF. CDR3 nucleotide sequence: TGTGCCAGCAGTAGTCTAGCGGGAGTTGCAGATACGCAGTATTTT. Full variable domain (outside the CDR3, taken from reference TRBV7-2 and TRBJ2-3): GAGVSQSPSNKVTEKGKDVELRCDPISGHTALYWYRQSLGQGLEFLIYFQGNSAPDKSGLPSDRFSAERTGGSVSTLTIQRTQQEDSAVYLCASSSLAGVADTQYFGPGTRLTVL.

The chain joins TRBV6-5 to TRBJ2-2, with unresolved D. CDR1 is MNHEY and CDR2 is SVGAGI in the germline V gene. The CDR3 contains 14 residues. The V end was cut by 8 bases, the J end by 2 bases, with 12 bases between. CDR3 sequence reads: CASRWVGNTGELFF. CDR3 sequence (DNA): TGTGCCAGCCGATGGGTTGGCAACACCGGGGAGCTGTTTTTT.

This clone was observed a single time. The rearrangement joins TRBV5-4 to TRBJ2-3; possibly TRBD1 for D (6 bases). Trimming removed 4 bases at V and 2 bases at J, with 11 bases between. Germline assignment: CDR1 SGHNT and CDR2 YYREEE (reference sequence). The CDR3 loop spans 14 amino acids. The CDR3 loop is CASSPTGSTDTQYF. In nucleotides, the CDR3 is TGTGCCAGCAGCCCAACAGGGTCCACAGATACGCAGTATTTT.

The V gene is TRBV4-1, the J gene TRBJ1-1; the match to TRBD1 covers 11 bases. The CDR3 is 15 amino acids. The trim removed 4 bases at V and 4 bases at J, leaving 5 bases unmatched. Germline CDR1 MGHRA, CDR2 YSYEKL. CDR3 DNA sequence: TGCGCCAGCAGCCTCCCGGGACAGGGGGTCACTGAAGCTTTCTTT. It specifies CASSLPGQGVTEAFF.

The DNA for the CDR3 is TGTGCCACCAGCAGAGTCAAAAATGAAAAACTGTTTTTT. It encodes CATSRVKNEKLFF. This chain connects TRBV15 to TRBJ1-4, with D uncertain. V shed 1 base and J shed 5 bases, with 5 bases lying between them. Germline values: CDR1 LNHNV, CDR2 YYDKDF (reference sequence). This CDR3 has 13 amino acids.

The chain combines TRBV9 with TRBJ1-1; D possibly corresponds to TRBD1 (5 bases). Germline CDR1 and CDR2: SGDLS and YYNGEE. This CDR3 is built from 15 residues. The V end lost 3 bases, the J end lost 1 base, and 13 bases lay between the germline ends. CDR3: CASSDPGRGNTEAFF. CDR3 nucleotide sequence: TGTGCCAGCAGCGACCCGGGAAGGGGGAACACTGAAGCTTTCTTT.

The J gene is TRBJ2-3, the V gene TRBV4-2, with 8 bases lining up with TRBD2. CDR3 length: 14 amino acids. CDR1 LGHNA and CDR2 YNFKEQ come from the germline V gene. V dropped 1 base and J dropped 6; count of bases not matched to a gene: 3. The CDR3 nucleotides read TGTGCCAGCAGCCAAGCCGGGAGGGGGGATACGCAGTATTTT. It translates to CASSQAGRGDTQYF.

The genes are TRBV7-9 and TRBJ2-5, with 7 bases identical to TRBD2. With 5 bases clipped from V and 3 bases from J, the junction kept 12 bases outside the gene matches. The CDR3 runs 16 residues. CDR1 is SEHNR and CDR2 is FQNEAQ in the germline V gene (reference sequence). The CDR3 DNA sequence: TGTGCCAGCAGCCCCAAGCCCGGGACTACCAAAGAGACCCAGTACTTC. As protein: CASSPKPGTTKETQYF. The entire variable domain, with the rest obtained from reference TRBV7-9 and TRBJ2-5, is as follows: DTGVSQNPRHKITKRGQNVTFRCDPISEHNRLYWYRQTLGQGPEFLTYFQNEAQLEKSRLLSDRFSAERPKGSFSTLEIQRTEQGDSAMYLCASSPKPGTTKETQYFGPGTRLLVL.

This clone was observed a few times. The V and J genes are TRBV25-1 and TRBJ2-7; 13 bases line up with TRBD2. The CDR3 extends over 16 amino acids. J lost 4 bases, V lost 7 bases, and 10 bases had no gene match. The germline CDR1 and CDR2 sequences are MGHDK and SYGVNS. Here the CDR3 DNA reads TGTGCCAGCACCTCATCCGGACTAGCGGGGGTTTACGAGCAGTACTTC. It is translated as CASTSSGLAGVYEQYF.